The 6 T cell receptor beta chains below were found in one sample sequenced in a study of blood T cells in healthy people across ages (dated by TCRdb to between 2014 and 2017). The library was obtained by 5' RACE. Instrument on record: Illumina HiSeq 2500. A second PCR of about 7 to 12 cycles was run with a J-beta primer mix and a sample-barcoded 5' primer. TCRdb cleaned the public reads at Q25 with fastp, built clones with MiXCR and kept in-frame beta chains. Rows are unified per CDR3 protein, each entry keeping the most common DNA and genes. This sample gives around 780,000 distinct CDR3 sequences in total; around 24% of them show up just once. The ten biggest clones cover around 3% of the sample. Separately, the same data were catalogued under a study of T cells of mothers and their children.

Sequencing used blood. The receptors shown here come from a boy between 10 and 17 years old in good health.

The genes are TRBV10-3 and TRBJ2-1; 10 bases match TRBD2. The J call may not be correct, given that the DNA end is closer to TRBJ2-5. The CDR3 has 15 residues. CDR1 and CDR2 (germline): ENHRY, SYGVKD. The CDR3 spells CAISALAGVQETQYF. DNA for the CDR3: TGTGCCATCAGTGCCCTAGCGGGGGTTCAAGAGACCCAGTACTTC.

This clonotype was seen a handful of times. This chain uses TRBV7-9 with TRBJ1-4, with D possibly being TRBD1 (5 bases). The CDR3 length is 15 residues. V lost 2 bases, J lost 8 bases, and 15 bases lay in between. Germline values: CDR1 SEHNR, CDR2 FQNEAQ (reference sequence). CDR3 DNA sequence: TGTGCCAGCAGCTTATCCACGAGGGGCGGCGAAAAACTGTTTTTT. It is translated as CASSLSTRGGEKLFF.

This clonotype was detected only a few times. V usage is TRBV24-1 and J usage is TRBJ2-1, with 9 bases identical to TRBD1. Germline CDR1 KGHDR, CDR2 SFDVKD. The CDR3 spans 16 residues. Germline trimming cut 5 bases from V and 4 bases from J; bases unmatched to any gene: 8. The CDR3 DNA sequence: TGTGCCACCAGTGCACCCGGACAGGGGATTTACAATGAGCAGTTCTTC. This encodes CATSAPGQGIYNEQFF.

This sequence joins TRBV6-1 and TRBJ2-7; 7 positions agree with TRBD1. Trimming cost V 2 bases and J 0 bases; bases outside gene matches: 1. Germline V CDR1 and CDR2: MNHNS, SASEGT. This CDR3 region has 14 residues. CDR3 sequence: CASSETGASYEQYF. The DNA of the CDR3 is TGTGCCAGCAGTGAAACAGGGGCCTCCTACGAGCAGTACTTC.

This chain joins TRBV15 and TRBJ2-1; 11 bases are shared with TRBD2. The CDR3 is made up of 15 amino acids. Germline CDR1 reads LNHNV; CDR2 reads YYDKDF (reference sequence). The V and J ends lost 2 bases and 9 bases, in that order; junction bases with no gene match: 6. The CDR3 nucleotides read TGTGCCACCAGCAGACTAGCGGGAGGATCAAGTGAGCAGTTCTTC. Translating gives CATSRLAGGSSEQFF.

This clonotype was found many times. The chain couples TRBV5-1 to TRBJ2-7; 7 nucleotides line up with TRBD1. The CDR3 has 15 residues. The J segment lost 3 bases and the V segment lost 3 bases, leaving 9 bases of the junction unmatched. Germline CDR1 reads SGHRS; CDR2 reads YFSETQ. Written as DNA, the CDR3 is TGCGCCAGCAGCTCCCGGACAGGAACGGGCTACGAGCAGTACTTC. Its protein is CASSSRTGTGYEQYF.